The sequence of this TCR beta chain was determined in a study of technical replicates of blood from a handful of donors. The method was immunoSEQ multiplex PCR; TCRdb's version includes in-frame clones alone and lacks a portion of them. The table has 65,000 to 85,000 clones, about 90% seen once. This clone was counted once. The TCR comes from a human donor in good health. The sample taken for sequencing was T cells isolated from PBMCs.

This CDR3 is CASSVAGTSGTNNEQFF. The CDR3 DNA follows: TGTGCCAGCAGCGTAGCCGGGACTAGCGGGACCAACAATGAGCAGTTCTTC. The J gene is TRBJ2-1, the V gene TRBV9; 13 bases are a match to TRBD2. Germline V gene sequence: CDR1 SGDLS, CDR2 YYNGEE. The CDR3 is made up of 17 amino acids. The V and J ends lost 0 bases and 5 bases, in that order; junction bases with no gene match: 5.